Below, one T cell receptor (beta chain) is given with its context. This record comes from a study of blood T cell repertoires in COVID-19. Overall study: In each case, the material was cDNA or gDNA derived from T cells, B-cell-depleted T cells, or PBMCs.

V shed 4 bases and J 3 bases; nucleotides not matched to a gene: 6. This CDR3 has 17 amino acids. Per the germline V gene, CDR1 is SGHTA and CDR2 is FQGNSA. Those enrolled in Seattle joined during active infection and were followed longitudinally afterward. The authors' processing: Nucleated cell counts were estimated from reference gene primer amplification. This table comes from immunoSEQ multiplex PCR, and its TCRdb copy is limited to in-frame clones, with some not included. V and J calls and clone size are as listed in that table; D and trimming were resolved from the DNA. Of about 390,000 clones listed, about 90% are singletons.

This sequence was found in a woman aged 60 to 75 with COVID-19, enrolled during active disease. Sequenced material: peripheral blood. The J gene is TRBJ2-2, the V gene TRBV7-2; 12 bases agree with TRBD2. CDR3 bases: TGTGCCAGCAGCTACCCTAGCGGGGGGGCTGACACCGGGGAGCTGTTTTTT. This codes for CASSYPSGGADTGELFF. The entire variable domain, with the rest obtained from reference TRBV7-2 and TRBJ2-2, is as follows: GAGVSQSPSNKVTEKGKDVELRCDPISGHTALYWYRQSLGQGLEFLIYFQGNSAPDKSGLPSDRFSAERTGGSVSTLTIQRTQQEDSAVYLCASSYPSGGADTGELFFGEGSRLTVL.